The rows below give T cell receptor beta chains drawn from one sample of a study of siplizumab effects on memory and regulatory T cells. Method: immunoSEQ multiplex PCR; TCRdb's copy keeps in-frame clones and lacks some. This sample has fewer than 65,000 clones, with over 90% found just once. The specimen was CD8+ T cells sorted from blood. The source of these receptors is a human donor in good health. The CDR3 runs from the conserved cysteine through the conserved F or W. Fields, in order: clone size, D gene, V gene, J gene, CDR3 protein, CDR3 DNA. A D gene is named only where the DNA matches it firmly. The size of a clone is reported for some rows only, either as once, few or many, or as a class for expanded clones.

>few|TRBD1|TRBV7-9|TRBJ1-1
CASSSRTGGTEAFF
TGTGCCAGCAGCTCAAGGACAGGGGGCACTGAAGCTTTCTTT
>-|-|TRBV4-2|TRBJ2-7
CASSQTPLGAYEQYF
TGTGCCAGCAGCCAAACCCCCCTAGGGGCCTACGAGCAGTACTTC
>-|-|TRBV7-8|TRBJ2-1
CASSSDEQFF
TGTGCCAGCAGCTCAGATGAGCAGTTCTTC
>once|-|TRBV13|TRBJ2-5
CASSKNRETQYF
TGTGCCAGCAGTAAAAACCGAGAGACCCAGTACTTC
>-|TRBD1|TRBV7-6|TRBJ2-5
CASSHRGVGQETQYF
TGTGCCAGCAGCCACAGGGGAGTAGGGCAAGAGACCCAGTACTTC
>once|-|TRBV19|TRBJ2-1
CASSIAVNEQFF
TGTGCCAGTAGTATAGCGGTAAATGAGCAGTTCTTC
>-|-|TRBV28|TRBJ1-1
CASSLLNTEAFF
TGTGCCAGCAGTTTATTGAACACTGAAGCTTTCTTT
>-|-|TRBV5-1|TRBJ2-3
CASSTTPDTQYF
TGCGCCAGCAGCACGACTCCAGATACGCAGTATTTT
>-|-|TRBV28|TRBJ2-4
CASSLRLAKNIQYF
TGTGCCAGCAGTTTGAGGCTAGCCAAAAACATTCAGTACTTC
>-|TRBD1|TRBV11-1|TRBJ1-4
CATQDRGNEKLFF
TGTGCCACACAGGACAGGGGGAATGAAAAACTGTTTTTT
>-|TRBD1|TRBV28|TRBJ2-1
CASRKNRGSSYNEQFF
TGTGCCAGCAGGAAGAACAGGGGAAGCTCCTACAATGAGCAGTTCTTC
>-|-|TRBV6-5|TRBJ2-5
CASSLFQTNQETQYF
TGTGCCAGCAGTCTATTCCAGACGAACCAAGAGACCCAGTACTTC
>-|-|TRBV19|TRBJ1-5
CASSIDRPDQPQHF
TGTGCCAGTAGTATAGACAGGCCCGATCAGCCCCAGCATTTT
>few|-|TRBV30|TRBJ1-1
CAWSVPGEAFF
TGTGCCTGGAGTGTACCGGGTGAAGCTTTCTTT
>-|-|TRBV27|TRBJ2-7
CASSLQGSYEQYF
TGTGCCAGCAGTCTTCAGGGGTCCTACGAGCAGTACTTC
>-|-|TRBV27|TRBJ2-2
CASSLSGGGFTGELFF
TGTGCCAGCAGTTTATCAGGGGGAGGATTCACCGGGGAGCTGTTTTTT
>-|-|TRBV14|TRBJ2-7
CASSLNRAGEQYF
TGTGCCAGCAGCCTTAACAGGGCCGGCGAGCAGTACTTC